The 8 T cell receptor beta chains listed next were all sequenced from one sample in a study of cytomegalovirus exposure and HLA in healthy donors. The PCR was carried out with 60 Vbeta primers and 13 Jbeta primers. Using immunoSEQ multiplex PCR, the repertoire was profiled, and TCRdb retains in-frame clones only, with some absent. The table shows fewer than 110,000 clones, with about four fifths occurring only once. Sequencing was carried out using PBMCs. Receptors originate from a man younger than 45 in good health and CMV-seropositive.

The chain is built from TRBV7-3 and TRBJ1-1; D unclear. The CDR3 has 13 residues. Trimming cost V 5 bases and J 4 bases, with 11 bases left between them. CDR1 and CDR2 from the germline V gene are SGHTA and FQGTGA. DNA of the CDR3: TGTGCCAGCAGCAAGGGAGAGGGCACTGAAGCTTTCTTT. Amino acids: CASSKGEGTEAFF.

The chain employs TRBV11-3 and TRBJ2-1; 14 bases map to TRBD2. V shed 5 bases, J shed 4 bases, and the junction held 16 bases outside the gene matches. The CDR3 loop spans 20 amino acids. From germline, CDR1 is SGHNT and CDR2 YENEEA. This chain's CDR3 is CASSATPGLAGVSLYNEQFF. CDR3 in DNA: TGTGCCAGCAGCGCAACACCGGGACTAGCGGGGGTAAGCCTTTACAATGAGCAGTTCTTC.

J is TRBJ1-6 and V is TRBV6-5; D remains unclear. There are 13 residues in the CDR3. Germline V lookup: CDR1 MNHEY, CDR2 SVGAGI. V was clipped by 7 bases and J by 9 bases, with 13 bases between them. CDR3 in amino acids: CASKPGGFSPLHF. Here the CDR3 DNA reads TGTGCCAGCAAGCCGGGAGGTTTTTCACCCCTCCACTTT.

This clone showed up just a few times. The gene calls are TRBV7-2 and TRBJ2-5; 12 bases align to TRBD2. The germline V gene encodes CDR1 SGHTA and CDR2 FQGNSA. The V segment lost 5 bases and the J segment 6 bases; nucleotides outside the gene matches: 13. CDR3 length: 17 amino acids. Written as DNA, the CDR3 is TGTGCCAGCAGCCCCCGCCGGCTAGCGGGGGGGTTAAAGACCCAGTACTTC. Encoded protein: CASSPRRLAGGLKTQYF.

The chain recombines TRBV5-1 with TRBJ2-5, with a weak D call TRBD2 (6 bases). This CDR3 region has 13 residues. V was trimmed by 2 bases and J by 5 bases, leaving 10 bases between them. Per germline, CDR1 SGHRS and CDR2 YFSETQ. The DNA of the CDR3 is TGCGCCAGCAGCTTTGTTGGGGGGGAGACCCAGTACTTC. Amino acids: CASSFVGGETQYF.

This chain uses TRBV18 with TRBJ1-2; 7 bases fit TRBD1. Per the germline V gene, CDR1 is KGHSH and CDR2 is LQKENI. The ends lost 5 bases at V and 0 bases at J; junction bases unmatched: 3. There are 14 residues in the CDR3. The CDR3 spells CASSWDRSNYGYTF. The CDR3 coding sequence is TGTGCCAGCTCATGGGACAGATCTAACTATGGCTACACCTTC. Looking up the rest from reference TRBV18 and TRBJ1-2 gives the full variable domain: NAGVMQNPRHLVRRRGQEARLRCSPMKGHSHVYWYRQLPEEGLKFMVYLQKENIIDESGMPKERFSAEFPKEGPSILRIQQVVRGDSAAYFCASSWDRSNYGYTFGSGTRLTVV.

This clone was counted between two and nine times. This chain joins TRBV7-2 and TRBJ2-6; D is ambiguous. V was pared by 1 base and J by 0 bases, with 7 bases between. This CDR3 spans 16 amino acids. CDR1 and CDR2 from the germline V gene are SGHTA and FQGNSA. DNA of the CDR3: TGTGCCAGCAGCTTAGGCGTGCCCTCTGGGGCCAACGTCCTGACTTTC. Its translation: CASSLGVPSGANVLTF.

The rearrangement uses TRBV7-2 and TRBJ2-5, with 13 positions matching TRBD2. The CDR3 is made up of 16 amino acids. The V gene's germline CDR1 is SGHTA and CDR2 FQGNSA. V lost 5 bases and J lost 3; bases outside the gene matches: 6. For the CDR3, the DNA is TGTGCCAGCAGCAGGCCGGGACTAGCGGGGAAAGAGACCCAGTACTTC. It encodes CASSRPGLAGKETQYF.